The clone carrying this T cell receptor beta chain was counted a single time. The data belong to a study of blood T cell repertoires in COVID-19. At the level of the study: Material from acute and convalescent COVID-19 was sourced from the United States, Italy and Spain. Nucleic acid was either cDNA or gDNA, and it came from T cells, B-cell-depleted T cells, or PBMCs.

CDR3 length: 15 amino acids. Germline CDR1 reads SGHNT; CDR2 reads YYREEE (reference sequence). The V segment lost 2 bases and the J segment 8 bases; nucleotides outside the gene matches: 8. The authors' processing: Amplification with reference gene primers provided the estimates of nucleated cell counts. Produced via immunoSEQ multiplex PCR; TCRdb's table is partial and in-frame only. V, J and clone size are taken as reported in that table, and D and trimming were inferred from the DNA itself. The sample has 380,000 or so clones; roughly 90% are singletons. The genes are TRBV5-4 and TRBJ2-1; 9 nucleotides align to TRBD2. Sequencing was carried out using peripheral blood. The receptor was derived from a man aged 40-49 years with acute or convalescent COVID-19. The CDR3 DNA follows: TGTGCCAGCAGCTTAAGCGGGGGGCCCGGGGATGAGCAGTTCTTC. Translated, it gives CASSLSGGPGDEQFF.